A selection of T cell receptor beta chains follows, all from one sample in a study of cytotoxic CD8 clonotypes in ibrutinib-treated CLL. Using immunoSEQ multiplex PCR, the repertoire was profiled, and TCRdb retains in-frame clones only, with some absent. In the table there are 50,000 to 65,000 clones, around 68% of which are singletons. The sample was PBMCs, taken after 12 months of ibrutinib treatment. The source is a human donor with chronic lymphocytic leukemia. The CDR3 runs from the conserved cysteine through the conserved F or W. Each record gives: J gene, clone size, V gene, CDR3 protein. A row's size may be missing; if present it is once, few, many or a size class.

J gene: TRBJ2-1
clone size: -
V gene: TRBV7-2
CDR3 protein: CASSRAWAVDNEQFF

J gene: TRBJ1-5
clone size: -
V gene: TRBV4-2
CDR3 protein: CASSSGGIGQPQHF

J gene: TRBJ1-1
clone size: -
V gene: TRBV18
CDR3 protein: CASSPADSRNTEAFF

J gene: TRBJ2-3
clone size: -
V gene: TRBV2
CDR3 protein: CASSLDSLWSTDTQYF

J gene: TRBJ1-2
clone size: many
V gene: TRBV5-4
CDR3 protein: CASSDDSYGYTF

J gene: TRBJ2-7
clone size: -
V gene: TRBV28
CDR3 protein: CASSLFSYEQYF

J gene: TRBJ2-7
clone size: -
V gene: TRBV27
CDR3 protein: CASSGIRGKIGEQYF

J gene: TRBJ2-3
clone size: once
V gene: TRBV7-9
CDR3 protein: CASSLAGSTDTQYF

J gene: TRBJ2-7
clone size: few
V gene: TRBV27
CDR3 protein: CASSLTGTSFYEQYF

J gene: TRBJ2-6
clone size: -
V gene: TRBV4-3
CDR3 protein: CASSQDISSGANVLTF

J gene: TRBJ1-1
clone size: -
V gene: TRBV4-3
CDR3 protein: CASSQVPGGNTEAFF

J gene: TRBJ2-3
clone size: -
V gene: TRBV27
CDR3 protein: CASSFRTSGGGRDTQYF

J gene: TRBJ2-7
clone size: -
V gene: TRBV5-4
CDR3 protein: CASSPRLAGVGDEQYF

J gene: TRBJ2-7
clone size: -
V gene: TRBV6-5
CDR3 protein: CASGATSGIGVQYF

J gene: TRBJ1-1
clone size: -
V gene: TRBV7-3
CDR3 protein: CASRKNGGGTEAFF

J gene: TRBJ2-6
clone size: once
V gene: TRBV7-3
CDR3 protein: CASSPQVTGANVLTF

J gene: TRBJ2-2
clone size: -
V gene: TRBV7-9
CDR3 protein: CASSFRAPNTGELFF

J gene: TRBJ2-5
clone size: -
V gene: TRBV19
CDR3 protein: CASSIQGTQETQYF

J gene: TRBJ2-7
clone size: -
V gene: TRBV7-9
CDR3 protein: CASSASLAPEQYF

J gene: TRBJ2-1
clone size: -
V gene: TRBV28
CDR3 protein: CASRPPGTIINEQFF

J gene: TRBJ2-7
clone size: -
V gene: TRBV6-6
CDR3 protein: CASSWGLAGGPREQYF

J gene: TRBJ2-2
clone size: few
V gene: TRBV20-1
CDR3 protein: CSALAGELFF

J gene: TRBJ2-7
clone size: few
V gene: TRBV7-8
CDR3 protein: CASSSRTSGIKSRYEQYF